This T cell receptor beta chain appears in the sequencing data of a study of blood T cell repertoires in COVID-19. Overall study context: Both acute and convalescent COVID-19 samples were obtained from the United States, Italy and Spain. T cells, B-cell-depleted T cells, or PBMCs provided the cDNA or gDNA that served as material.

Under the authors' procedure: Reference gene primer amplification in the assay estimated nucleated cell counts. This table comes from immunoSEQ multiplex PCR, and its TCRdb copy is limited to in-frame clones, with some not included. V and J calls and clone size are given by that table; D and trimming were obtained from the DNA. The repertoire holds over 150,000 clones, with 88% as singletons. The germline V gene encodes CDR1 SGHRS and CDR2 YFSETQ. V shed 3 bases and J 1 base; nucleotides not matched to a gene: 2. The CDR3 has 15 amino acids. Material: peripheral blood. The receptor's source is a man aged 50 to 60 who had recovered from COVID-19. The chain uses TRBV5-1 and TRBJ2-5; 11 bases line up with TRBD1. CDR3 nucleotide sequence: TGCGCCAGCAGCTCTGGGACAGGGGGCCAAGAGACCCAGTACTTC. Amino acids: CASSSGTGGQETQYF.